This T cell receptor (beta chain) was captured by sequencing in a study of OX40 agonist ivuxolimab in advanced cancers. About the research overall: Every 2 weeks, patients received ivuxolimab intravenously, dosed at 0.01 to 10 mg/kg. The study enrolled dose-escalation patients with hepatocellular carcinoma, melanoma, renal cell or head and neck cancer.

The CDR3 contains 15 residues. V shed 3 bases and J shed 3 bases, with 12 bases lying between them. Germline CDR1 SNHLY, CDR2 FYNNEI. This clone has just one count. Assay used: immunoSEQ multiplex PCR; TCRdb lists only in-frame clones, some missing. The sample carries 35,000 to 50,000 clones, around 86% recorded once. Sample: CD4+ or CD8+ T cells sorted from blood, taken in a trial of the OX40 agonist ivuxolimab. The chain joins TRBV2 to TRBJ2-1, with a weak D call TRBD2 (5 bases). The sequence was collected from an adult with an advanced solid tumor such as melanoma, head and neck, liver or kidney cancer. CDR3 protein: CASSDDGVGYNEQFF. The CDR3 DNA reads TGTGCCAGCAGTGACGACGGGGTTGGCTACAATGAGCAGTTCTTC.